These T cell receptor beta chains were read from a single sample in a study of shared clonotypes between healthy human individuals. The assay was immunoSEQ multiplex PCR, and TCRdb's table has in-frame clones only and misses some. Among approximately 2,000,000 clones listed, 85% to 95% were seen once. Sequenced input: naive CD4+ T cells from PBMCs. These receptors were obtained from a man aged 18 to 30 in good health. Some clones in this sample may be carry-over from other donors' samples. The conserved cysteine and the conserved F or W are not part of the CDR3 here. Each record gives: V gene, J gene, CDR3 protein.

v_gene: TRBV30; j_gene: TRBJ1-4; CDR3aa: AWTLSGEKLF
v_gene: TRBV9; j_gene: TRBJ2-3; CDR3aa: ASSAGLPLTDTQY
v_gene: TRBV28; j_gene: TRBJ1-5; CDR3aa: ASSRHDLGNQPQH
v_gene: TRBV5-4; j_gene: TRBJ1-4; CDR3aa: ASSLNPGSGEKLF
v_gene: TRBV7-3; j_gene: TRBJ2-7; CDR3aa: ASSQGVYYEQY
v_gene: TRBV18; j_gene: TRBJ2-3; CDR3aa: ASSTGQGGKDTQY
v_gene: TRBV28; j_gene: TRBJ1-2; CDR3aa: ASSLGAARAGYGYT
v_gene: TRBV7-9; j_gene: TRBJ2-7; CDR3aa: ASGGAAFAYEQY
v_gene: TRBV18; j_gene: TRBJ2-7; CDR3aa: ASQGLVGEQY
v_gene: TRBV30; j_gene: TRBJ2-3; CDR3aa: AGSSGTDTQY
v_gene: TRBV10-1; j_gene: TRBJ2-5; CDR3aa: ASSGQPQETQY
v_gene: TRBV7-9; j_gene: TRBJ2-6; CDR3aa: ASGQDRGRSGANVLT
v_gene: TRBV6-5; j_gene: TRBJ2-1; CDR3aa: ASSRDRDQF
v_gene: TRBV4-1; j_gene: TRBJ2-5; CDR3aa: ASRSTRRQTQY
v_gene: TRBV5-1; j_gene: TRBJ2-1; CDR3aa: ASSPGRGARGDNEQF
v_gene: TRBV5-1; j_gene: TRBJ2-3; CDR3aa: ASSLEVGAQSTDTQY
v_gene: TRBV5-1; j_gene: TRBJ2-1; CDR3aa: ASSLEPAGAGEQF
v_gene: TRBV28; j_gene: TRBJ2-3; CDR3aa: ASSLGLAGPGY
v_gene: TRBV6-6; j_gene: TRBJ1-2; CDR3aa: ASSPALGSYGYT